This T cell receptor (beta chain) originates from a study of T-cell memory formation after mild COVID-19. Germline lookup yields CDR1 MNHEY and CDR2 SVGAGI. J gave up 8 bases and V 5 bases, and 4 bases lay outside the gene matches. The CDR3 consists of 12 residues. TCRdb re-called the 5' RACE reads with MiXCR, one entry per CDR3 protein. The table includes fewer than 450,000 distinct CDR3 sequences, over 20% detected once. The receptor comes from an adult woman who had mild COVID-19 (a few samples of this study predate the infection). Cell type and time point are not known. Sequencing input: PBMCs or a T cell subset sorted from them (not recorded which). V usage is TRBV6-5 and J usage is TRBJ1-2, with 8 positions matching TRBD1. CDR3 protein: CASSGRGRGYTF. The CDR3 DNA reads TGTGCCAGCAGTGGCAGGGGGCGAGGCTACACCTTC.